The clone carrying this TCR beta chain has a count of ten or more. What it binds is unknown. The data were taken from a study of Graves' ophthalmopathy and Graves' hyperthyroidism. Notes on the study in general: Most thyroid clonotypes with frequency above 0.001 were detected in blood too. For separating ophthalmopathy from stable hyperthyroidism, a 13-signature model gave almost 90% sensitivity and 75% to 83% specificity.

The sequenced template was RNA, covering the TCR beta CDR3 region. First-round RT-PCR used HTBI primers; second-round multiplex PCR followed. TCRdb reprocessed the multiplex PCR reads via MiXCR and lists one record per CDR3 protein. The sample holds 740,000 or so distinct CDR3 sequences, roughly 41% seen once. CDR3 size: 16 residues. Germline V gene data show CDR1 as SNHLY and CDR2 as FYNNEI. The J segment lost 4 bases and the V segment lost 2 bases, leaving 10 bases of the junction unmatched. This chain uses TRBV2 with TRBJ2-5; the match to TRBD1 covers 7 bases. The receptor comes from an adult man with Graves' ophthalmopathy. Sequencing was done on a sample of peripheral blood. The chain's CDR3 is CASSERDRVLLETQYF. The CDR3 nucleotides are TGTGCCAGCAGTGAAAGAGACAGGGTCTTGTTAGAGACCCAGTACTTC.